This TCR beta chain was recorded in a study of Tregs in tolerant kidney transplant recipients (dated by TCRdb to the late 2010s). About the full investigation: Transplants used related donors with nonmyeloablative bone marrow transplantation; mixed chimerism was transient in the human trials. Before combined kidney and bone marrow transplantation, this study identified donor-specific regulatory T cells using TCRbeta sequencing and then followed those same cells after transplant. Paper-wide results and their limitations: The study was constrained by small patient numbers, and validation of the findings is required in larger populations and under other immunosuppression protocols. Because the PCR primers were changed over time for some patients, nucleotide-level comparison could not be performed across the samples from those patients. Biological reproducibility was not directly addressed, though technical replication error appeared minimal. In tolerant patients, donor-specific Tregs expanded more than Tregs overall, which suggests antigen-driven rather than nonspecific expansion. Expanding Tregs with activated donor B cells appeared to identify the most biologically relevant and donor-specific TCRbeta repertoire.

As concerns this clone: Its antigen specificity is not known. One base away there is no much larger clone; base qualities are not given.

Reading the label with the study, this specimen's time point is: blood sample drawn before combined kidney and bone marrow transplant. Unstimulated Tregs (CD4+CD25+CD127-), CD4+ non-Tregs (CD4+CD25-), CD4 and CD8 cells were FACS-sorted from thawed PBMCs. The patients were a few recipients of combined kidney and bone marrow transplants from the ITN036ST trial, and samples were available only from these trial subjects. Healthy control blood was separated into PBMCs by Ficoll density gradient and cryopreserved, and patient PBMCs were collected both before and after transplant. V loses 3 bases of germline sequence and J loses 8 bases, and the interval between the two ends is 19 bases. Including the terminal cysteine and phenylalanine, the CDR3 comprises 16 residues. The sequence is cut down to CDR3 DNA, 48 bases in frame from base 1. CDR1 KGHSH and CDR2 LQKENI were looked up in the germline V gene. For TCRbeta CDR3 sequencing, genomic DNA was extracted from sorted cells using the QIAGEN DNeasy Blood and Tissue Kit. High-throughput TCRbeta CDR3 sequencing, including PCR amplification with bias correction and internal controls, was performed commercially through immunoSEQ. Concerning the study's data processing: Unique productive TCRbeta sequences were defined by CDR3 nucleotide sequence where primers matched, otherwise by CDR3 amino acid sequence with Vbeta and Jbeta genes. As a correction for sorting error, sequences shared between sorted populations at a frequency ratio of 2:1 or less were discarded, and the remaining shared sequences were assigned to the higher population. A sequence counted as donor-reactive if, in CFSE-low cells, the sequence had a frequency of at least 0.01% and was expanded at least 5-fold compared with unstimulated cells. Jensen-Shannon divergence calculated on the top 100 TCRbeta sequences ranked by frequency was used to measure repertoire divergence. For samples with multiple sequencing runs, sorting error was corrected separately for each run before the runs were pooled. Entries here come from immuneACCESS through TCRdb and include only in-frame sequences with V and J called. Some clones fail to appear in such tables; in the studies checked, an unresolved V gene covers under half of the shortfall, and the cause of the remainder is unknown. From that table come the V and J calls and clone size; the DNA was used to work out D and trimming. This sample lists about 66,000 clones; more than 90% were detected once. The ten largest clones add up to 10% to 11% of the sample.

The TCR comes from a human donor who received a combined kidney and bone marrow transplant. Rearrangement joined TRBV18 to TRBJ1-4; a weak D assignment points to TRBD1 (5 bases agree). Sequencing was performed on CD8+ T cells from blood, taken before the transplant. The CDR3 in this case is CASSPYPDPRVEKLFF. The DNA sequence is TGTGCCAGCTCACCTTACCCCGATCCCAGGGTAGAAAAACTGTTTTTT.